The rows below give T cell receptor beta chains drawn from one sample of a study of human T cells and chemical hapten exposure. TCRdb re-derived calls from the RACE reads in MiXCR, one entry per CDR3 protein. The sample records roughly 100,000 distinct CDR3 sequences, around 34% being singletons. The specimen was whole blood, collected in connection with sensitization to the hapten diphenylcyclopropenone (DPC). The receptors were gathered from a middle-aged man with alopecia areata. Some clones in this sample may be carry-over from other donors' samples. Both conserved end residues are part of each CDR3. The order of the fields is D gene, clone size, J gene, V gene, CDR3 protein, CDR3 DNA. The D gene is left open where the match is weak. Size is stated for part of the rows, as once, few or many counts, or as a class when the clone is expanded.

D gene: NA
clone size: few
J gene: TRBJ1-2
V gene: TRBV7-2
CDR3 protein: CASSRDRTVYGYTF
CDR3 DNA: TGTGCCAGCAGCCGGGACCGAACCGTCTATGGCTACACCTTC

D gene: TRBD1
clone size: NA
J gene: TRBJ1-4
V gene: TRBV12-3/TRBV12-4
CDR3 protein: CASSIDRVEEKLFF
CDR3 DNA: TGTGCCAGCAGTATAGACAGGGTGGAAGAAAAACTGTTTTTT

D gene: TRBD2
clone size: NA
J gene: TRBJ2-1
V gene: TRBV5-1
CDR3 protein: CASSLAGTSGPSSYNEQFF
CDR3 DNA: TGCGCCAGCAGCTTGGCCGGGACTAGCGGGCCTAGCTCCTACAATGAGCAGTTCTTC

D gene: NA
clone size: NA
J gene: TRBJ2-1
V gene: TRBV20-1
CDR3 protein: CSARGVGEQFF
CDR3 DNA: TGCAGTGCTAGAGGAGTGGGTGAGCAGTTCTTC

D gene: NA
clone size: NA
J gene: TRBJ1-1
V gene: TRBV27
CDR3 protein: CASSFSESMNTEAFF
CDR3 DNA: TGTGCCAGCAGTTTTTCTGAGTCCATGAACACTGAAGCTTTCTTT

D gene: NA
clone size: NA
J gene: TRBJ1-2
V gene: TRBV10-3
CDR3 protein: CAISGPYGYTF
CDR3 DNA: TGTGCCATCAGTGGGCCTTATGGCTACACCTTC

D gene: TRBD1
clone size: NA
J gene: TRBJ2-7
V gene: TRBV27
CDR3 protein: CASSLLGDRGHEQYF
CDR3 DNA: TGTGCCAGCAGTTTATTAGGGGACAGGGGACACGAGCAGTACTTC

D gene: NA
clone size: NA
J gene: TRBJ2-6
V gene: TRBV29-1
CDR3 protein: CTVQSSGANVLTF
CDR3 DNA: TGCACCGTTCAAAGCTCTGGGGCCAACGTCCTGACTTTC

D gene: NA
clone size: few
J gene: TRBJ2-3
V gene: TRBV5-1
CDR3 protein: CASSFSWGSDTQYF
CDR3 DNA: TGCGCCAGCAGCTTCTCCTGGGGCTCAGATACGCAGTATTTT

D gene: TRBD2
clone size: NA
J gene: TRBJ2-7
V gene: TRBV9
CDR3 protein: CASSVSAGSPYEQYF
CDR3 DNA: TGTGCCAGCAGCGTCTCAGCGGGATCGCCCTACGAGCAGTACTTC

D gene: NA
clone size: few
J gene: TRBJ2-5
V gene: TRBV5-5
CDR3 protein: CASSSRETQYF
CDR3 DNA: TGTGCCAGCAGCTCACGAGAGACCCAGTACTTC

D gene: TRBD2
clone size: NA
J gene: TRBJ2-7
V gene: TRBV7-9
CDR3 protein: CASRGGLAGDEQYF
CDR3 DNA: TGTGCCAGCAGAGGTGGGCTAGCGGGAGACGAGCAGTACTTC

D gene: NA
clone size: few
J gene: TRBJ2-3
V gene: TRBV19
CDR3 protein: CASSRGYRDTQYF
CDR3 DNA: TGTGCCAGTAGTAGGGGTTACAGGGACACGCAGTATTTT

D gene: NA
clone size: NA
J gene: TRBJ2-5
V gene: TRBV20-1
CDR3 protein: CSAVVFETQYF
CDR3 DNA: TGCAGTGCGGTCGTATTCGAGACCCAGTACTTC

D gene: NA
clone size: NA
J gene: TRBJ1-1
V gene: TRBV29-1
CDR3 protein: CSVVTFGTNTEAFF
CDR3 DNA: TGCAGCGTGGTAACCTTCGGGACGAACACTGAAGCTTTCTTT

D gene: TRBD1
clone size: NA
J gene: TRBJ1-1
V gene: TRBV28
CDR3 protein: CASSPRTGTNTEAFF
CDR3 DNA: TGTGCCAGCAGTCCACGGACAGGGACGAACACTGAAGCTTTCTTT

D gene: NA
clone size: few
J gene: TRBJ1-6
V gene: TRBV7-2
CDR3 protein: CASRRPGASPLHF
CDR3 DNA: TGTGCCAGCAGACGACCGGGAGCTTCACCCCTCCACTTT

D gene: NA
clone size: few
J gene: TRBJ2-5
V gene: TRBV29-1
CDR3 protein: CSVLYPAGGRQETQYF
CDR3 DNA: TGCAGCGTCCTATATCCGGCCGGTGGACGGCAAGAGACCCAGTACTTC

D gene: TRBD2
clone size: few
J gene: TRBJ2-3
V gene: TRBV4-3
CDR3 protein: CASSQVAGGPTDTQYF
CDR3 DNA: TGCGCCAGCAGCCAAGTAGCGGGAGGGCCAACAGATACGCAGTATTTT

D gene: NA
clone size: few
J gene: TRBJ1-1
V gene: TRBV6-2/TRBV6-3
CDR3 protein: CASSYGWQAEAFF
CDR3 DNA: TGTGCCAGCAGTTACGGGTGGCAGGCTGAAGCTTTCTTT

D gene: TRBD2
clone size: NA
J gene: TRBJ2-3
V gene: TRBV7-6
CDR3 protein: CASSSGLAAASTDTQYF
CDR3 DNA: TGTGCCAGCAGCTCCGGACTAGCGGCAGCTAGCACAGATACGCAGTATTTT

D gene: TRBD2
clone size: medium-sized
J gene: TRBJ2-2
V gene: TRBV12-3/TRBV12-4
CDR3 protein: CASSFASGNTGELFF
CDR3 DNA: TGTGCCAGCAGTTTTGCTAGCGGGAACACCGGGGAGCTGTTTTTT

D gene: TRBD1
clone size: NA
J gene: TRBJ2-7
V gene: TRBV20-1
CDR3 protein: CSARDPTGPTYEQYF
CDR3 DNA: TGCAGTGCTAGAGATCCGACAGGGCCCACCTACGAGCAGTACTTC

D gene: NA
clone size: few
J gene: TRBJ1-1
V gene: TRBV3-1
CDR3 protein: CASSLVMNTEAFF
CDR3 DNA: TGTGCCAGCAGTCTCGTGATGAACACTGAAGCTTTCTTT

D gene: TRBD1
clone size: many
J gene: TRBJ1-1
V gene: TRBV12-3/TRBV12-4
CDR3 protein: CASRRQGGEAFF
CDR3 DNA: TGTGCCAGCAGAAGACAGGGAGGCGAAGCTTTCTTT

D gene: TRBD1
clone size: once
J gene: TRBJ1-5
V gene: TRBV20-1
CDR3 protein: CSAHQGAGNQPQHF
CDR3 DNA: TGCAGTGCTCATCAGGGGGCAGGAAATCAGCCCCAGCATTTT

D gene: NA
clone size: NA
J gene: TRBJ1-6
V gene: TRBV11-2
CDR3 protein: CASSLRDTENSPLHF
CDR3 DNA: TGTGCCAGCAGTTTGAGGGACACCGAAAATTCACCCCTCCACTTT

D gene: NA
clone size: few
J gene: TRBJ1-1
V gene: TRBV20-1
CDR3 protein: CSADTPRGMGTEAFF
CDR3 DNA: TGCAGTGCCGATACCCCGAGGGGTATGGGCACTGAAGCTTTCTTT

D gene: TRBD2
clone size: NA
J gene: TRBJ2-3
V gene: TRBV9
CDR3 protein: CASSVAVSGTSTDTQYF
CDR3 DNA: TGTGCCAGCAGCGTAGCTGTTAGCGGGACTAGCACAGATACGCAGTATTTT

D gene: TRBD2
clone size: NA
J gene: TRBJ2-3
V gene: TRBV29-1
CDR3 protein: CSVEGLAGVGDTQYF
CDR3 DNA: TGCAGCGTTGAGGGTCTAGCGGGAGTCGGTGATACGCAGTATTTT

D gene: NA
clone size: few
J gene: TRBJ2-5
V gene: TRBV7-8
CDR3 protein: CASSLLVGAHQETQYF
CDR3 DNA: TGTGCCAGCAGCTTACTGGTGGGAGCTCACCAAGAGACCCAGTACTTC

D gene: TRBD1
clone size: NA
J gene: TRBJ1-2
V gene: TRBV18
CDR3 protein: CASSPGAGGETYGYTF
CDR3 DNA: TGTGCCAGCTCACCGGGGGCAGGGGGCGAAACCTATGGCTACACCTTC